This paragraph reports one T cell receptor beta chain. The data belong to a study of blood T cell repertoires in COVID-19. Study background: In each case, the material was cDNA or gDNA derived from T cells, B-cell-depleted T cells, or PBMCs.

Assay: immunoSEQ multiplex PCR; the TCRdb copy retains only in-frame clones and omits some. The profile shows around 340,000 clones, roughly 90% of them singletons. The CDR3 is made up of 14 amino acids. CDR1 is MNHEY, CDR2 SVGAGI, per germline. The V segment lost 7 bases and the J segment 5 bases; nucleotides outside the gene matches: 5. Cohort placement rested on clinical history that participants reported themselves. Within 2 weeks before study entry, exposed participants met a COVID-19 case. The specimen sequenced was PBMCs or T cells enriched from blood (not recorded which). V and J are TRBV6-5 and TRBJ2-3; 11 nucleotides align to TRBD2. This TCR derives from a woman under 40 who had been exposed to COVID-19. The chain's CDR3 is CASIIAGGGDTQYF. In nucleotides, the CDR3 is TGTGCCAGCATTATAGCGGGAGGGGGAGATACGCAGTATTTT.